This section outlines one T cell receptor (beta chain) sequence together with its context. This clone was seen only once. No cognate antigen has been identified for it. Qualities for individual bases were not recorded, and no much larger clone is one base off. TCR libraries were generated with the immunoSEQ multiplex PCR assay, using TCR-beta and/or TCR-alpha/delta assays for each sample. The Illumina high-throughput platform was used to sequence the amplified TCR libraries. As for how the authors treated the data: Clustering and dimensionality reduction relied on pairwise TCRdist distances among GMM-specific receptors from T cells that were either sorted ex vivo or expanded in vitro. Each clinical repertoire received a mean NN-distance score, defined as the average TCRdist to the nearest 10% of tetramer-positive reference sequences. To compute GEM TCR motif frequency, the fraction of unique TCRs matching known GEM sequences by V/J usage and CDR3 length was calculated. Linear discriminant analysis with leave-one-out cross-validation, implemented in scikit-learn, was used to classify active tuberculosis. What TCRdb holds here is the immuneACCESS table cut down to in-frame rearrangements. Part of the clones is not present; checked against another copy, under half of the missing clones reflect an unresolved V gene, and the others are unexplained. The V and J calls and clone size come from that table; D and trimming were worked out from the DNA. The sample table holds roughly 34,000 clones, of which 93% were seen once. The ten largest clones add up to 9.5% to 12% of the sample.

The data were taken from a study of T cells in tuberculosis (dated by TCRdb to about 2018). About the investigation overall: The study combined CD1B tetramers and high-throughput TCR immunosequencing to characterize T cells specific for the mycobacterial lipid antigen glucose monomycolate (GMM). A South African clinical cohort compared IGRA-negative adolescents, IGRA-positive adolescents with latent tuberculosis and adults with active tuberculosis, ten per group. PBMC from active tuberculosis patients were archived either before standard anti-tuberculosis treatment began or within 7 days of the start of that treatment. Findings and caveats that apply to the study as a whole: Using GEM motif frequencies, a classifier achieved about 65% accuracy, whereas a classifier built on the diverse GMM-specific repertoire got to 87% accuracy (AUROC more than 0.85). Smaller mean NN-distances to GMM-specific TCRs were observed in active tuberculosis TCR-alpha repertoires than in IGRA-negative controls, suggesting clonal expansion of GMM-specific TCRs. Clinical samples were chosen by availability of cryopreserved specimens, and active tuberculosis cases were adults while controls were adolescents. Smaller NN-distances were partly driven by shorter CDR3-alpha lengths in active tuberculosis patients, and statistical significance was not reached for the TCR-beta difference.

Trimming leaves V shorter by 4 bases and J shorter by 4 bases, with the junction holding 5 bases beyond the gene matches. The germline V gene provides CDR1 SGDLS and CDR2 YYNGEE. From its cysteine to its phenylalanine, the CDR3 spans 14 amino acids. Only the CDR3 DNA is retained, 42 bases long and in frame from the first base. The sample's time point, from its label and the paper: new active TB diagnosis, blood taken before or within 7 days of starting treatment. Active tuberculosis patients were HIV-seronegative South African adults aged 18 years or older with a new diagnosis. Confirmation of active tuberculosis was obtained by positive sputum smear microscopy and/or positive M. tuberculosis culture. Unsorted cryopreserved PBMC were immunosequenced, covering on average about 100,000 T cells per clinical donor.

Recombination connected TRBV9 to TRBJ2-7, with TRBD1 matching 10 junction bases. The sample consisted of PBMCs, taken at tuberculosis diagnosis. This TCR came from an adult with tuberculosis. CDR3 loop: CASSPGQGIYEQYF. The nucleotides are TGTGCCAGCAGCCCGGGACAGGGGATTTACGAGCAGTACTTC. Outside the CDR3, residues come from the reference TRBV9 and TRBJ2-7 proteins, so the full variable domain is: DSGVTQTPKHLITATGQRVTLRCSPRSGDLSVYWYQQSLDQGLQFLIQYYNGEERAKGNILERFSAQQFPDLHSELNLSSLELGDSALYFCASSPGQGIYEQYFGPGTRLTVT.